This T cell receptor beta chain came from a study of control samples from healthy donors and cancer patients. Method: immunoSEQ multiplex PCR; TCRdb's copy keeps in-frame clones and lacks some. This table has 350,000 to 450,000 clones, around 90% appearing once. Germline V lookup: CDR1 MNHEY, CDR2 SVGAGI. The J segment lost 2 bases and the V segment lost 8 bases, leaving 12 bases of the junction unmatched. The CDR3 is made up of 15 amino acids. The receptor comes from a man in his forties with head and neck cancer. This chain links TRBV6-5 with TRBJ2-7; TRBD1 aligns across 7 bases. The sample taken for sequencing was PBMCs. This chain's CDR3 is CASVSPTGTTYEQYF. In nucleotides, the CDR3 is TGTGCCAGCGTGTCCCCGACAGGGACCACCTACGAGCAGTACTTC.